These 27 T cell receptor beta chains came from one sample sequenced in a study of regulatory T cells in long-lasting Graves disease. Combining iRepertoire HTBI primers with Arm-PCR of CDR3 regions, the authors built TCR beta libraries. One entry per CDR3 protein results from TCRdb running MiXCR on the multiplex PCR reads. The data contain about 450,000 distinct CDR3 sequences, around 24% of them singletons. The time point denotes: persistent/refractory GD, antithyroid drugs over 5 years with positive TRAb. PBMC-extracted RNA yielded the TCR library. Sequencing was performed on peripheral blood mononuclear cells (PBMCs), taken when the disease was refractory, from a patient treated with antithyroid drugs. These receptor sequences come from a female donor with Graves disease.

This clonotype was seen ten or more times. The chain couples TRBV30 to TRBJ2-5; D gene unclear. CDR3 length: 11 amino acids. Germline CDR1 and CDR2: GTSNPN and SVGIG (reference sequence). V was pared by 1 base and J by 5 bases, with 5 bases between. CDR3 bases: TGTGCCTGGAGTGATCGGGAGACCCAGTACTTC. It specifies CAWSDRETQYF.

This clonotype was counted a single time. This chain connects TRBV4-3 to TRBJ1-1; D not resolved. V lost 0 bases to trimming and J lost 5 bases, with 10 bases between them. From germline, CDR1 is LGHNA and CDR2 YSLEER. The CDR3 runs to 14 residues. DNA for the CDR3: TGCGCCAGCAGCCAAGAATCGGGCGGTACTGAAGCTTTCTTT. Translation gives CASSQESGGTEAFF.

This sequence joins TRBV30 and TRBJ2-7; 9 bases match TRBD2. Germline V gene lookup returns CDR1 GTSNPN and CDR2 SVGIG (reference sequence). V lost 2 bases, J lost 4 bases, and 6 bases stayed unmatched. The CDR3 is 14 residues long. The CDR3 DNA sequence: TGTGCCTGGAGTCTACCGGGACTAGCATACGAGCAGTACTTC. Protein product: CAWSLPGLAYEQYF. Full variable domain (outside the CDR3, taken from reference TRBV30 and TRBJ2-7): SQTIHQWPATLVQPVGSPLSLECTVEGTSNPNLYWYRQAAGRGLQLLFYSVGIGQISSEVPQNLSASRPQDRQFILSSKKLLLSDSGFYLCAWSLPGLAYEQYFGPGTRLTVT.

The chain joins TRBV7-9 to TRBJ2-5; D is undetermined. The CDR3 loop spans 15 amino acids. Germline CDR1 is SEHNR and CDR2 is FQNEAQ (reference sequence). Deletions cut 1 base from V and 2 bases from J, with 11 bases between. CDR3: CASSLGRARQETQYF. CDR3 DNA: TGTGCCAGCAGCTTAGGTCGTGCCAGACAAGAGACCCAGTACTTC.

This clonotype showed up many times. The chain carries TRBV10-3 and TRBJ1-1; 9 nucleotides agree with TRBD1. The CDR3 loop spans 16 amino acids. From germline, CDR1 is ENHRY and CDR2 SYGVKD. Germline trimming cut 4 bases from V and 3 bases from J; bases unmatched to any gene: 9. CDR3 bases: TGTGCCATCAGTGCCCATCCGGGACAGGGTGACACTGAAGCTTTCTTT. Its protein is CAISAHPGQGDTEAFF.

This clonotype came up many times. The genes are TRBV7-3 and TRBJ1-2; 7 bases match TRBD1. This CDR3 contains 14 residues. The germline gives CDR1 SGHTA, CDR2 FQGTGA. With 0 bases clipped from V and 3 bases from J, the junction kept 1 base outside the gene matches. The CDR3 region has the DNA TGTGCCAGCAGCTTAACCGGGACAGACTATGGCTACACCTTC. It encodes CASSLTGTDYGYTF.

The rearrangement links TRBV20-1 to TRBJ2-3, with 8 bases aligning to TRBD2. The trim removed 1 base at V and 6 bases at J, leaving 3 bases unmatched. This CDR3 has 13 amino acids. The germline gives CDR1 DFQATT, CDR2 SNEGSKA (reference sequence). The DNA for the CDR3 is TGCAGTGCTAGAGCGGGAGGGCTTGATACGCAGTATTTT. This encodes CSARAGGLDTQYF.

This chain connects TRBV5-1 to TRBJ2-7; 8 positions match TRBD2. Germline values: CDR1 SGHRS, CDR2 YFSETQ. The CDR3 is made up of 16 amino acids. Trimming at V came to 5 bases and at J to 6 bases, leaving 16 bases not matched to a gene. The CDR3 sequence: CASRLGLSGGPFEQYF. The CDR3 coding sequence is TGCGCCAGCAGGCTTGGACTGTCGGGAGGGCCTTTCGAGCAGTACTTC.

This clonotype occurred a few times. This rearrangement joins TRBV5-1 to TRBJ2-6; D remains ambiguous. Germline V gene data show CDR1 as SGHRS and CDR2 as YFSETQ. Trimming shortened V by 6 bases and J by 2 bases, and 12 bases separated the two germline ends. This CDR3 has 15 amino acids. CDR3 nucleotides: TGCGCCAGCACCGGAGAGAAGGCTGGGGCCAACGTCCTGACTTTC. Residues: CASTGEKAGANVLTF.

The CDR3 nucleotides are TGTGCCAGCAGACCCCAGGGGCGTAATCAGCCCCAGCATTTT. This translates into CASRPQGRNQPQHF. The rearrangement joins TRBV6-1 to TRBJ1-5; D is possibly TRBD1 (6 bases). V gave up 6 bases and J gave up 4 bases, with 13 bases separating them. The CDR3 runs to 14 residues. The germline V gene encodes CDR1 MNHNS and CDR2 SASEGT.

This clonotype was counted between two and nine times. The chain uses TRBV2 and TRBJ2-5; 9 positions match TRBD2. The length of the CDR3 is 14 residues. The V segment lost 7 bases and the J segment 3 bases; nucleotides outside the gene matches: 6. CDR1 and CDR2 from the germline V gene are SNHLY and FYNNEI. The CDR3 loop reads CASTPGTSKETQYF. In DNA, the CDR3 is TGTGCCAGCACCCCCGGGACTAGCAAAGAGACCCAGTACTTC.

The chain recombines TRBV11-2 with TRBJ2-1, with 14 bases that match TRBD2. J was trimmed by 6 bases and V by 5 bases; bases with no gene match: 6. The CDR3 totals 16 residues. The V gene's germline CDR1 is SGHAT and CDR2 FQNNGV. CDR3 sequence: CASSPGTSGGGNEQFF. For the CDR3, the DNA is TGTGCCAGCAGCCCCGGGACTAGCGGGGGAGGCAATGAGCAGTTCTTC.

This clonotype has at least ten counts. The CDR3 protein is CASSVTSQETQYF. In nucleotides, the CDR3 is TGTGCCAGCAGCGTGACTAGCCAAGAGACCCAGTACTTC. The chain is built from TRBV2 and TRBJ2-5; the D gene is possibly TRBD2 (6 bases). The CDR3 is made up of 13 amino acids. CDR1 and CDR2 (germline): SNHLY, FYNNEI. V was clipped by 6 bases and J by 1 base, with 9 bases between them.

This clonotype was detected many times. The rearrangement uses TRBV12-5 and TRBJ1-5; D is ambiguous. CDR3 size: 15 residues. The germline V gene encodes CDR1 LGHNT and CDR2 FRNRAP. V shed 2 bases and J shed 2 bases, with 10 bases lying between them. The CDR3, as DNA: TGTGCTAGTGGTTTGAAGGTACGGGGCAATCAGCCCCAGCATTTT. Its protein product is CASGLKVRGNQPQHF.

V and J are TRBV27 and TRBJ2-1; 12 bases fit TRBD2. V trimming: 4 bases; J trimming: 6 bases; junction bases outside the gene matches: 7. Per germline, CDR1 MNHEY and CDR2 SMNVEV (reference sequence). This CDR3 has 16 amino acids. The CDR3 nucleotides read TGTGCCAGCAGTTCCGAGACTAGCGGGGGCCGCAATGAGCAGTTCTTC. Its translation is CASSSETSGGRNEQFF.

The genes are TRBV2 and TRBJ1-4; 7 nucleotides line up with TRBD1. Looked up from germline, CDR1 is SNHLY and CDR2 is FYNNEI. V was pared by 6 bases and J by 7 bases, with 5 bases of the junction left unmatched. This CDR3 region has 13 residues. The CDR3 is CASSSGTVEKLFF. The DNA for the CDR3 is TGTGCCAGCAGCTCCGGGACAGTTGAAAAACTGTTTTTT.

This chain links TRBV7-3 with TRBJ1-6; 7 bases are a match to TRBD1. Losses at the gene ends were 5 bases for V and 1 base for J; bases not matched to a gene: 2. The CDR3 consists of 15 residues. The germline CDR1 and CDR2 sequences are SGHTA and FQGTGA. CDR3 DNA: TGTGCCAGCAGCCCGACAGGGTCCTATAATTCACCCCTCCACTTT. Its translation is CASSPTGSYNSPLHF.

J is TRBJ2-7 and V is TRBV18; D could derive from TRBD1 or TRBD2 (5 bases each). The CDR3 has 11 amino acids. CDR1 and CDR2 (germline): KGHSH, LQKENI. Trimming took off 2 bases at V and 9 bases at J, with 8 bases between the two ends. This chain's CDR3 is CASSPGDGQYF. CDR3 nucleotide sequence: TGTGCCAGCTCACCAGGGGACGGGCAGTACTTC. Drawing the rest from reference TRBV18 and TRBJ2-7, the complete variable domain is NAGVMQNPRHLVRRRGQEARLRCSPMKGHSHVYWYRQLPEEGLKFMVYLQKENIIDESGMPKERFSAEFPKEGPSILRIQQVVRGDSAAYFCASSPGDGQYFGPGTRLTVT.

This clonotype was seen repeatedly, ten times or more. This chain connects TRBV20-1 to TRBJ2-7; 10 bases align to TRBD1. The CDR3 covers 15 residues. The germline gives CDR1 DFQATT, CDR2 SNEGSKA (reference sequence). With 2 bases clipped from V and 5 bases from J, the junction kept 9 bases outside the gene matches. The CDR3 DNA follows: TGCAGTGCTAGAAGTCCCGGGACAGGGGAAAACGAGCAGTACTTC. Its translation: CSARSPGTGENEQYF.

This clonotype was seen many times. The chain uses TRBV20-1 and TRBJ1-4; D not resolved. The ends were cut back, 6 bases at V and 5 bases at J, with 10 bases in the middle. The CDR3 contains 12 residues. Germline loops: CDR1 DFQATT, CDR2 SNEGSKA (reference sequence). The CDR3 reads CSAEIRNEKLFF. DNA of the CDR3: TGCAGTGCCGAAATAAGGAATGAAAAACTGTTTTTT.

In its sample, this clonotype was seen a few times. V usage is TRBV18 and J usage is TRBJ1-2, with 8 bases matching TRBD1. The CDR3 runs 16 residues. Trimming took 3 bases from V and 4 from J; bases not matched to a gene: 10. Germline lookup yields CDR1 KGHSH and CDR2 LQKENI. CDR3 in DNA: TGTGCCAGCTCACCTAAGGCTCAGGGGGCGACCTATGGCTACACCTTC. It encodes CASSPKAQGATYGYTF.

V is TRBV7-2 and J is TRBJ1-3, with 8 nucleotides matching TRBD1. V dropped 5 bases and J dropped 2; count of bases not matched to a gene: 11. The CDR3 totals 17 residues. Germline V CDR1 and CDR2: SGHTA, FQGNSA. The CDR3 sequence: CASSRKAGGSAGNTIYF. CDR3 sequence (DNA): TGTGCCAGCAGCCGCAAGGCAGGGGGCTCGGCTGGAAACACCATATATTTT. Full variable domain (rest looked up from reference TRBV7-2 and TRBJ1-3): GAGVSQSPSNKVTEKGKDVELRCDPISGHTALYWYRQSLGQGLEFLIYFQGNSAPDKSGLPSDRFSAERTGGSVSTLTIQRTQQEDSAVYLCASSRKAGGSAGNTIYFGEGSWLTVV.

This clonotype was seen many times. The CDR3 reads CASSQGMGQPQHF. In DNA, the CDR3 is TGTGCCAGCAGCCAGGGAATGGGCCAGCCCCAGCATTTT. This chain connects TRBV11-2 to TRBJ1-5, with D possibly matching TRBD1 (5 bases). The CDR3 runs to 13 residues. CDR1 and CDR2 from the germline V gene are SGHAT and FQNNGV. The ends were cut back, 5 bases at V and 7 bases at J, with 12 bases in the middle.

The chain couples TRBV5-1 to TRBJ1-1; D is ambiguous. There are 15 residues in the CDR3. With 1 base removed from V and 4 bases from J, the gap between germline ends came to 14 bases. The V gene's germline CDR1 is SGHRS and CDR2 YFSETQ. The DNA for the CDR3 is TGCGCCAGCAGCTTGTTGACAAAAGGTATCACTGAAGCTTTCTTT. This sequence encodes CASSLLTKGITEAFF.

The rearrangement uses TRBV9 and TRBJ2-2; a weak D match, TRBD1 (5 bases). This CDR3 spans 14 amino acids. CDR1 and CDR2 from the germline V gene are SGDLS and YYNGEE. V gave up 9 bases and J gave up 0 bases, with 12 bases separating them. Here the CDR3 DNA reads TGTGCCACCCGACAGTTCGCGAACACCGGGGAGCTGTTTTTT. Its translation: CATRQFANTGELFF.

J is TRBJ1-5 and V is TRBV18, with 8 bases aligning to TRBD1. The CDR3 is 14 amino acids. Trimming took 4 bases from V and 7 from J; bases not matched to a gene: 6. The germline V gene encodes CDR1 KGHSH and CDR2 LQKENI. CDR3: CASSRGTGGQPQHF. CDR3 bases: TGTGCCAGCTCACGCGGGACAGGTGGGCAGCCCCAGCATTTT. Complete variable domain (other parts from reference TRBV18 and TRBJ1-5): NAGVMQNPRHLVRRRGQEARLRCSPMKGHSHVYWYRQLPEEGLKFMVYLQKENIIDESGMPKERFSAEFPKEGPSILRIQQVVRGDSAAYFCASSRGTGGQPQHFGDGTRLSIL.

This clonotype has at least ten counts. This chain joins TRBV7-9 and TRBJ2-7; TRBD2 is a possible D gene (5 bases). The germline V gene encodes CDR1 SEHNR and CDR2 FQNEAQ (reference sequence). V lost 5 bases and J 1 base, leaving 21 bases between the germline ends. This CDR3 contains 17 residues. CDR3 sequence: CASSGPRSGRLSYEQYF. The CDR3, as DNA: TGTGCCAGCAGCGGACCCCGGAGTGGGAGATTATCCTACGAGCAGTACTTC.